Following are 28 T cell receptor beta chains from one sample sequenced in a study of blood T cell repertoires in COVID-19 (TCRdb year 2020). The library was obtained by the immunoSEQ multiplex PCR assay. Held by TCRdb, this immuneACCESS table contains in-frame sequences only and omits some clones. Under half of the omission traces to an unresolved V gene where checked; the cause of the rest is unknown. The sample table shows 300,000 to 350,000 clones, and about 92% are seen once. Around 4% of the sample is taken by the ten largest. The specimen sequenced was peripheral blood. These receptors came from a woman aged 60 to 75 with COVID-19, enrolled during active disease.

V usage is TRBV19 and J usage is TRBJ2-7; D not certain. Germline-derived CDR1 and CDR2 are LNHDA and SQIVND (reference sequence). Trimming pared 5 bases from V and 2 bases from J, leaving 19 bases between. The CDR3 has 16 amino acids. DNA for the CDR3: TGTGCCAGTAGTGCGATCCGATGGGCAGCTGCCTACGAGCAGTACTTC. Encoded protein: CASSAIRWAAAYEQYF. The full variable domain, its missing parts supplied by reference TRBV19 and TRBJ2-7, is DGGITQSPKYLFRKEGQNVTLSCEQNLNHDAMYWYRQDPGQGLRLIYYSQIVNDFQKGDIAEGYSVSREKKESFPLTVTSAQKNPTAFYLCASSAIRWAAAYEQYFGPGTRLTVT.

The chain recombines TRBV5-5 with TRBJ1-5; D not certain. Germline V gene lookup returns CDR1 SGHKS and CDR2 YYEKEE (reference sequence). CDR3 size: 14 residues. Trimming pared 4 bases from V and 0 bases from J, leaving 8 bases between. The CDR3 bases are TGTGCCAGCAGCCTCGCAGATAGCAATCAGCCCCAGCATTTT. Translating gives CASSLADSNQPQHF.

The chain has TRBV30 and TRBJ1-1; unclear D gene. V was trimmed by 8 bases and J by 1 base, leaving 17 bases between them. CDR3 length equals 14 residues. Looked up from germline, CDR1 is GTSNPN and CDR2 is SVGIG (reference sequence). CDR3 residues: CASDGRNRNTEAFF. The DNA for the CDR3 is TGTGCCAGCGACGGAAGAAATCGGAACACTGAAGCTTTCTTT. The variable domain in full, with the rest retrieved from reference TRBV30 and TRBJ1-1, is SQTIHQWPATLVQPVGSPLSLECTVEGTSNPNLYWYRQAAGRGLQLLFYSVGIGQISSEVPQNLSASRPQDRQFILSSKKLLLSDSGFYLCASDGRNRNTEAFFGQGTRLTVV.

This chain joins TRBV10-3 and TRBJ2-5; 10 bases align to TRBD1. Germline V CDR1 and CDR2: ENHRY, SYGVKD. The CDR3 runs to 13 residues. The V segment lost 8 bases and the J segment 5 bases; nucleotides outside the gene matches: 5. The chain's CDR3 is CAIAPGQGETQYF. CDR3 sequence (DNA): TGTGCCATCGCCCCGGGACAGGGGGAGACCCAGTACTTC.

This chain joins TRBV5-1 and TRBJ2-3, with TRBD2 matching 7 bases. The V gene's germline CDR1 is SGHRS and CDR2 YFSETQ. This CDR3 spans 15 amino acids. Germline trimming cut 4 bases from V and 6 bases from J; bases unmatched to any gene: 11. The CDR3 region is CASSLGTNLGDTQYF. DNA for the CDR3: TGCGCCAGCAGCCTGGGGACTAACCTGGGCGATACGCAGTATTTT.

A single count supports this clone. This sequence joins TRBV11-2 and TRBJ1-3; perhaps TRBD1 as D (5 bases). V was shortened by 10 bases and J by 1 base, with 8 bases between the two germline ends. The CDR3 sequence is 12 residues long. Per the germline V gene, CDR1 is SGHAT and CDR2 is FQNNGV. The CDR3 nucleotides are TGTGCCATCACAGGTTCTGGAAACACCATATATTTT. Amino acid sequence: CAITGSGNTIYF.

This chain's CDR3 is CASSLYRGYNSPLHF. CDR3 coding DNA: TGTGCCAGCAGCTTGTACAGGGGCTATAATTCACCCCTCCACTTT. The chain carries TRBV3-1 (or the pseudogene TRBV3-2) and TRBJ1-6; 7 nucleotides match TRBD1. Germline lookup yields CDR1 LGHDT and CDR2 YNNKEL (reference sequence). V lost 5 bases, J lost 3 bases, and 4 bases stayed unmatched. There are 15 residues in the CDR3.

This clone was counted only a few times. This chain uses TRBV28 with TRBJ1-2; TRBD1 is a possible D gene (6 bases). With 6 bases removed from V and 3 bases from J, the gap between germline ends came to 8 bases. The CDR3 has 12 residues. The germline V gene has CDR1 MDHEN and CDR2 SYDVKM. Here the CDR3 reads CASRQGHYGYTF. CDR3 in DNA: TGTGCCAGCAGACAGGGTCACTATGGCTACACCTTC.

The chain links TRBV30 to TRBJ1-6; possibly TRBD1 for D (5 bases). From germline, CDR1 is GTSNPN and CDR2 SVGIG (reference sequence). The CDR3 covers 13 residues. V lost 4 bases and J 6 bases, leaving 10 bases between the germline ends. This CDR3 is CAWNSGFNSPLHF. The CDR3, as DNA: TGTGCCTGGAATTCAGGGTTTAATTCACCCCTCCACTTT. Combining the CDR3 with reference TRBV30 and TRBJ1-6 gives the whole variable domain SQTIHQWPATLVQPVGSPLSLECTVEGTSNPNLYWYRQAAGRGLQLLFYSVGIGQISSEVPQNLSASRPQDRQFILSSKKLLLSDSGFYLCAWNSGFNSPLHFGNGTRLTVT.

This rearrangement joins TRBV2 to TRBJ2-2, with TRBD1 identical over 7 bases. CDR1 SNHLY and CDR2 FYNNEI come from the germline V gene. V shed 11 bases, J shed 5 bases, and the junction held 8 bases outside the gene matches. This CDR3 spans 13 amino acids. The DNA of the CDR3 is TGTGCCGGGGGACAGCTAAGTACCGGGGAGCTGTTTTTT. Protein: CAGGQLSTGELFF.

The chain links TRBV6-2 or TRBV6-3 to TRBJ1-1; D gene uncertain. The CDR3 length is 11 residues. Germline CDR1 is MNHEY and CDR2 is SVGEGT. Trimming took 4 bases from V and 8 from J, leaving 8 bases between them. The CDR3 here is CASSWSSEAFF. The CDR3 DNA follows: TGTGCCAGCAGTTGGAGCTCGGAAGCTTTCTTT.

The chain couples TRBV9 to TRBJ2-7, with TRBD2 matching 7 bases. J was trimmed by 4 bases and V by 0 bases; bases with no gene match: 4. Germline assignment: CDR1 SGDLS and CDR2 YYNGEE. The CDR3 totals 14 residues. CDR3 nucleotide sequence: TGTGCCAGCAGCGTAGGCGCTAGCGGATACGAGCAGTACTTC. Protein: CASSVGASGYEQYF.

The V gene is TRBV6-5, the J gene TRBJ1-1; D might be TRBD1 (5 bases). The V end was cut by 2 bases, the J end by 5 bases, with 15 bases between. Germline CDR1 is MNHEY and CDR2 is SVGAGI. The CDR3 runs 15 residues. The CDR3 region has the DNA TGTGCCAGCAGTTACGAAGGCAGGGCGAGGACTGAAGCTTTCTTT. It translates to CASSYEGRARTEAFF.

This clone was found once. One junction end disagrees with the germline gene, perhaps due to a read error. The V call is TRBV11-3, the J call TRBJ1-6; 8 positions agree with TRBD1. Germline values: CDR1 SGHNT, CDR2 YENEEA. CDR3 length equals 15 residues. The CDR3 sequence: CASNKDGDRRTNWVF. Written as DNA, the CDR3 is TGTGCCAGCAACAAAGATGGGGACAGGAGGACCAACTGGGTCTTT.

Worth noting for this clone: Other DNA variants within this sample encode the same CDR3. The genes are TRBV5-1 and TRBJ2-2; TRBD1 might be the D (5 bases). Germline-derived CDR1 and CDR2 are SGHRS and YFSETQ. The germline V and J ends were trimmed by 0 bases and 4 bases, with 7 bases remaining between them. This CDR3 is built from 14 residues. This CDR3 reads CASSLGQGTGELFF. The CDR3 coding sequence is TGCGCCAGCAGCTTGGGTCAGGGCACCGGGGAGCTGTTTTTT.

CDR3 nucleotide sequence: TGTGCCAGCAGCTTATTCGGTGGGGTACAGGGGGCTGGAAACACCATATATTTT. The encoded protein is CASSLFGGVQGAGNTIYF. V usage is TRBV7-2 and J usage is TRBJ1-3, with 8 bases aligning to TRBD1. Per germline, CDR1 SGHTA and CDR2 FQGNSA. Trimming cost V 2 bases and J 2 bases; bases outside gene matches: 11. This CDR3 region has 18 residues.

The V gene is TRBV11-3, the J gene TRBJ1-1; D is unresolved. The CDR3 length is 13 residues. The germline V gene has CDR1 SGHNT and CDR2 YENEEA. Trimming took 3 bases from V and 4 from J, leaving 9 bases between them. The CDR3 DNA reads as TGTGCCAGCAGCTTTAGGGAGGGCACTGAAGCTTTCTTT. Amino acids: CASSFREGTEAFF.

This clone has a single count. The chain is built from TRBV5-1 and TRBJ1-5; 10 bases are shared with TRBD1. Looked up from germline, CDR1 is SGHRS and CDR2 is YFSETQ. J lost 8 bases, V lost 1 base, and 6 bases had no gene match. The CDR3 sequence is 15 residues long. CDR3 in amino acids: CASSLRGTGEEPQHF. CDR3 in DNA: TGCGCCAGCAGCTTGAGGGGGACAGGGGAGGAGCCCCAGCATTTT.

V gene TRBV3-1 (or the pseudogene TRBV3-2) combines with J gene TRBJ2-3; D unclear. The CDR3 length is 19 residues. Germline values: CDR1 LGHDT, CDR2 YNNKEL (reference sequence). The V end was cut by 0 bases, the J end by 0 bases, with 19 bases between. CDR3 nucleotides: TGTGCCAGCAGCCAAGATGGGTTATCTCAGGCAGGTAGCACAGATACGCAGTATTTT. Residues: CASSQDGLSQAGSTDTQYF.

This chain uses TRBV5-1 with TRBJ2-3, with D possibly being TRBD2 (5 bases). CDR1 SGHRS and CDR2 YFSETQ come from the germline V gene. The CDR3 runs 14 residues. The V gene lost 4 bases and the J gene lost 8 bases, with 17 bases spanning the gap. The chain's CDR3 is CASSEQGRVGTQYF. As DNA, the CDR3 is TGCGCCAGCAGCGAACAAGGGCGGGTGGGTACGCAGTATTTT.

The chain links TRBV9 to TRBJ1-1, with 7 bases matching TRBD1. V trimming: 1 base; J trimming: 6 bases; junction bases outside the gene matches: 9. The CDR3 is 15 amino acids. The germline gives CDR1 SGDLS, CDR2 YYNGEE. The CDR3: CASSVTGQVESEAFF. For the CDR3, the DNA is TGTGCCAGCAGCGTAACCGGACAGGTTGAATCTGAAGCTTTCTTT.

The count of this clone is one. The genes are TRBV29-1 and TRBJ1-1; 9 bases agree with TRBD1. This CDR3 is 16 amino acids long. With V trimmed by 4 bases and J by 3 bases, 12 bases remained unmatched. The V gene's germline CDR1 is SQVTM and CDR2 ANQGSEA. The CDR3 loop reads CSVGRTGVVSDTEAFF. CDR3 in DNA: TGCAGCGTTGGGAGGACAGGGGTTGTCTCCGACACTGAAGCTTTCTTT.

V usage is TRBV10-3 and J usage is TRBJ2-5; 7 positions match TRBD1. This CDR3 has 15 residues. Trimming removed 4 bases from V and 2 bases from J; junction bases left unmatched: 7. CDR1 ENHRY and CDR2 SYGVKD come from the germline V gene. In DNA form, the CDR3 reads TGTGCCATCAGTGGACAGGGCGGTCATCAAGAGACCCAGTACTTC. It encodes CAISGQGGHQETQYF.

This chain's CDR3 is CASSQEHGSGGPSTDTQYF. The CDR3 coding sequence is TGTGCCAGCAGCCAAGAGCATGGTAGCGGGGGGCCATCCACAGATACGCAGTATTTT. The V and J genes are TRBV3-1 (or the pseudogene TRBV3-2) and TRBJ2-3; TRBD2 agrees at 10 bases. The J segment lost 2 bases and the V segment lost 0 bases, leaving 11 bases of the junction unmatched. CDR1 and CDR2 from the germline V gene are LGHDT and YNNKEL (reference sequence). The CDR3 has 19 residues.

This clone was seen a few times. V and J are TRBV27 and TRBJ1-1, with TRBD1 matching 9 bases. Germline V lookup: CDR1 MNHEY, CDR2 SMNVEV (reference sequence). The CDR3 has 16 residues. V lost 0 bases and J lost 1; bases outside the gene matches: 3. CDR3 protein: CASSLSGTGKNTEAFF. The CDR3 DNA reads TGTGCCAGCAGTTTATCGGGGACAGGGAAGAACACTGAAGCTTTCTTT.

The genes are TRBV5-1 and TRBJ2-7; 8 nucleotides line up with TRBD2. J lost 2 bases, V lost 1 base, and 2 bases had no gene match. The CDR3 spans 14 residues. Per the germline V gene, CDR1 is SGHRS and CDR2 is YFSETQ. The DNA of the CDR3 is TGCGCCAGCAGCTTGACTAGCGGAACCTACGAGCAGTACTTC. It codes for CASSLTSGTYEQYF.

The chain recombines TRBV30 with TRBJ1-2, with D perhaps TRBD1 (6 bases). This CDR3 is built from 13 residues. Trimming removed 3 bases from V and 6 bases from J, with 14 bases in between. Germline V CDR1 and CDR2: GTSNPN, SVGIG (reference sequence). CDR3 sequence: CAWSTLDRNGYTF. Here the CDR3 DNA reads TGTGCCTGGAGCACACTGGACAGAAATGGCTACACCTTC.

This clone was counted a single time. The genes are TRBV6-5 and TRBJ1-1; a possible D gene is TRBD1 (5 bases). The CDR3 is made up of 14 amino acids. Germline V gene sequence: CDR1 MNHEY, CDR2 SVGAGI. Trimming removed 10 bases at V and 3 bases at J, with 18 bases between. Here the CDR3 DNA reads TGTGCCACCCCCAGGGCCAGGAAGGACACTGAAGCTTTCTTT. It codes for CATPRARKDTEAFF.